The T cell receptor (beta chain) described here comes from a study of cytomegalovirus exposure and HLA in healthy donors. 13 Jbeta primers and 60 Vbeta primers were used for the PCR. Repertoires were generated with immunoSEQ multiplex PCR, while TCRdb's copy carries only in-frame clones and drops some. The sample lists roughly 70,000 clones, roughly 72% seen once, with around 6% in the top ten. Note on this clone: The antigen remains undetermined.

Regarding the study as a whole: Reports indicate that TCR beta sequences accurately predicted the HLA-A and HLA-B alleles of most subjects. For most TCR beta V segments, an earlier analysis put the productive rate at about 87% or about 30% of the time. A later analysis, which compared TCR beta chains of equal frequency, found the HLA-associated ones more clonally expanded.

Germline CDR1 and CDR2: MNHNY and SVGAGI (reference sequence). The CDR3 spans 13 residues. Trimming removed 4 bases from V and 1 base from J, with 7 bases in between. This TCR was recovered from a man aged 50-60 years in good health and CMV-seronegative. Material: PBMCs. This chain uses TRBV6-6 with TRBJ1-1, with TRBD1 as a possible D gene (5 bases). The CDR3 loop is CASSFTGNTEAFF. In DNA, the CDR3 is TGTGCCAGCAGTTTTACAGGGAACACTGAAGCTTTCTTT.